This is a list of T cell receptor beta chains from one sample in a study of blood T cell repertoires in COVID-19. Libraries were prepared by immunoSEQ multiplex PCR; TCRdb keeps only in-frame clonotypes and omits some of them. The sample carries around 300,000 clones, nearly 90% recorded once. Sequenced material: PBMCs or T cells enriched from blood (not recorded which). These receptor sequences come from a woman aged 25 to 45 who had recovered from COVID-19. CDR3s leave out the opening cysteine and the closing phenylalanine or tryptophan. Each record gives: J gene, V gene, CDR3 protein.

j_gene: TRBJ2-1; v_gene: TRBV24-1; CDR3aa: ATSDLRQGDGEQF
j_gene: TRBJ1-1; v_gene: TRBV4-3; CDR3aa: ASSPSPGNTEAF
j_gene: TRBJ1-4; v_gene: TRBV28; CDR3aa: ASSGSGTGWISEKLF
j_gene: TRBJ2-1; v_gene: TRBV7-3; CDR3aa: ASSATGAGGYNEQF
j_gene: TRBJ2-2; v_gene: TRBV10-1; CDR3aa: ASSESVRVKTGELF
j_gene: TRBJ2-7; v_gene: TRBV20-1; CDR3aa: SVSGGYEQY
j_gene: TRBJ2-7; v_gene: TRBV28; CDR3aa: ASSLFSRLADSYEQY
j_gene: TRBJ2-3; v_gene: TRBV7-9; CDR3aa: ASSQRGDFRTDTQY
j_gene: TRBJ1-1; v_gene: TRBV7-2; CDR3aa: ASSLVTTRGTEAF
j_gene: TRBJ1-1; v_gene: TRBV18; CDR3aa: ASSPLRTEGEAF
j_gene: TRBJ1-2; v_gene: TRBV9; CDR3aa: ASSVESEDNYGYT
j_gene: TRBJ1-1; v_gene: TRBV2; CDR3aa: ASRPRAGNTEAF
j_gene: TRBJ2-1; v_gene: TRBV10-3; CDR3aa: AMGQASYNEQF
j_gene: TRBJ2-1; v_gene: TRBV6-4; CDR3aa: ASTLPLREDNEQF
j_gene: TRBJ2-1; v_gene: TRBV5-1; CDR3aa: ASSLWRGEGPNNEQF
j_gene: TRBJ1-2; v_gene: TRBV4-3; CDR3aa: ASSQDGQGLDGYT
j_gene: TRBJ1-5; v_gene: TRBV19; CDR3aa: ASSIGGRRGQPQH
j_gene: TRBJ2-1; v_gene: TRBV6-5; CDR3aa: ASTPLAGAYNEQF
j_gene: TRBJ1-4; v_gene: TRBV29-1; CDR3aa: SGTEQEKLF
j_gene: TRBJ1-4; v_gene: TRBV7-9; CDR3aa: ASSLDVGLGEKLF
j_gene: TRBJ1-2; v_gene: TRBV5-6; CDR3aa: ASSSQGSKASLYGYT
j_gene: TRBJ2-3; v_gene: TRBV29-1; CDR3aa: SVPLPGDTQY
j_gene: TRBJ2-3; v_gene: TRBV15; CDR3aa: ATSRDPSTDTQY
j_gene: TRBJ1-1; v_gene: TRBV3-1/TRBV3-2; CDR3aa: ASSQLRGTEAF
j_gene: TRBJ2-7; v_gene: TRBV11-2; CDR3aa: ASSFGTGGAYEQY
j_gene: TRBJ2-2; v_gene: TRBV19; CDR3aa: ASSMSLWEGFPGELF
j_gene: TRBJ2-7; v_gene: TRBV19; CDR3aa: ASRGTFSSYEQY
j_gene: TRBJ1-1; v_gene: TRBV11-3; CDR3aa: ASSSPGGGNTEAF
j_gene: TRBJ1-5; v_gene: TRBV20-1; CDR3aa: SASPIQPQH
j_gene: TRBJ1-3; v_gene: TRBV10-2; CDR3aa: ASSVTGIGNTIY
j_gene: TRBJ1-2; v_gene: TRBV19; CDR3aa: ASTAEDNYGYT
j_gene: TRBJ2-3; v_gene: TRBV7-3; CDR3aa: ASSIRGLAGAGDTQY
j_gene: TRBJ2-6; v_gene: TRBV4-3; CDR3aa: ASSQDLVRGGSGANVLT
j_gene: TRBJ1-4; v_gene: TRBV11-2; CDR3aa: ASSSLGGKNEKLF
j_gene: TRBJ1-1; v_gene: TRBV4-3; CDR3aa: ASSQDVFLRQLNTEAF
j_gene: TRBJ2-7; v_gene: TRBV5-1; CDR3aa: ASSLAGTRQLHEQY
j_gene: TRBJ1-6; v_gene: TRBV5-6; CDR3aa: ASSLVIAAGRYHSPLH
j_gene: TRBJ2-1; v_gene: TRBV7-3; CDR3aa: ASSLGGDEQF
j_gene: TRBJ1-2; v_gene: TRBV9; CDR3aa: ASSVSPHWTDFYGYT
j_gene: TRBJ2-6; v_gene: TRBV30; CDR3aa: AWSASRVSGANVLT